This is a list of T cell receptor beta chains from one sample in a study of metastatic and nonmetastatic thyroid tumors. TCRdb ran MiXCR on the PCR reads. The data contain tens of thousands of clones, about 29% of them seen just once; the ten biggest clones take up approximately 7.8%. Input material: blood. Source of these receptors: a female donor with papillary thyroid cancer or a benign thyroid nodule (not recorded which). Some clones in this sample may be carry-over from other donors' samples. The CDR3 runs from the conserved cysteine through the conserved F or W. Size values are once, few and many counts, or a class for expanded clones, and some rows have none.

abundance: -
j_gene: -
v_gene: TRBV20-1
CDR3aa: CSTRDGGRVTDQFF

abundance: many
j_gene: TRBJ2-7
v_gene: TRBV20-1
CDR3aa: CSARRQGVEQYF

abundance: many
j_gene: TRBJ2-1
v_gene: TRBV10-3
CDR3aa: CAISEISGEAGVYNEQFF

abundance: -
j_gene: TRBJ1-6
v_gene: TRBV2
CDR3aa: CASSGPGAAHNSPLHF

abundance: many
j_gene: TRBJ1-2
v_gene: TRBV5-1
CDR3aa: CASSGRTANYGYTF

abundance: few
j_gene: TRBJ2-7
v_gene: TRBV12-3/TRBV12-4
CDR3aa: CASSPWTLRGEQYF

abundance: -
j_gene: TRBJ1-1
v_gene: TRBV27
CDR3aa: CAVGRRGGRYTDAFF

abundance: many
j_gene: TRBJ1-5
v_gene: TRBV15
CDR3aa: CATSTGVDQPQHF

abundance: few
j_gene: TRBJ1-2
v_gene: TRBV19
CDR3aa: CASRRQGTAYGYTF

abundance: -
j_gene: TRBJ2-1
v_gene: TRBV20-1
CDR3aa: CSARDQGALVQFF

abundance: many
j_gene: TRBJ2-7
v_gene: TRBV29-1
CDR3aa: CSVASASGGWEQYF

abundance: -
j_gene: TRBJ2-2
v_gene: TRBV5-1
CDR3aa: CASSQAWNTGELFF

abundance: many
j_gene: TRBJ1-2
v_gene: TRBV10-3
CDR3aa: CAISEEGDGDYTF

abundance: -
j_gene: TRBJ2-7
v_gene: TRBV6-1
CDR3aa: CASTQRWTSYEQYF

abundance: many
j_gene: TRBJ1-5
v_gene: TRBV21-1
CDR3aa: CASRQKGDRRKYSNQPQHF

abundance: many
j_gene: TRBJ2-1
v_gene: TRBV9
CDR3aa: CASSVASGGAMEQFF

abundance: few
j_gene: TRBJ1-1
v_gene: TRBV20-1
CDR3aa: CSAIHSVGEEAFF

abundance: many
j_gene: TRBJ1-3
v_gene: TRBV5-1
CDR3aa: CASRAGGGSGNTIYF

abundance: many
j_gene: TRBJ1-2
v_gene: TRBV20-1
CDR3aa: CSAGPTGDGYTF

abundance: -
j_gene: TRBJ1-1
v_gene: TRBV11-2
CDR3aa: CASSLDQGLTEAFF

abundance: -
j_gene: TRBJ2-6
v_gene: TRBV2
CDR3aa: CASLTGPNVLTF

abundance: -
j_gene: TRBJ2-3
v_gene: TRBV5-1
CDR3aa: CTSRGQAGGTDTQYF

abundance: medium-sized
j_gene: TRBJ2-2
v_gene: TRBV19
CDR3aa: CASSISAAGELFF

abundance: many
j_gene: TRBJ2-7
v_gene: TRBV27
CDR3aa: CASSLRPPGGGTYEQYF

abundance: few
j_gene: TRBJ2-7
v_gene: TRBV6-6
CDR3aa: CASIYSSTYEQYF

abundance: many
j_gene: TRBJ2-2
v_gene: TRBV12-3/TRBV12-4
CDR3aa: CASSFGGTGELFF

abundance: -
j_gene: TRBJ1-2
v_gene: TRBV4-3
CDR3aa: CASSQGADRATYGYTF

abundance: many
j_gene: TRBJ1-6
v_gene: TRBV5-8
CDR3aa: CASSLGTGLDNSPLHF

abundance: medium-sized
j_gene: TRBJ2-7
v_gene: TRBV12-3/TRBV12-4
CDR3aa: CASSFAGTEQYF

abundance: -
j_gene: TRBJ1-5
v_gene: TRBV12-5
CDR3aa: CASALGPGQAGNQPQHF

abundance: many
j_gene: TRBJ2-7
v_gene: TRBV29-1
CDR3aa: CSVGTDEQYF

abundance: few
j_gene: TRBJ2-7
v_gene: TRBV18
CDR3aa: CASSPRPEEQYF

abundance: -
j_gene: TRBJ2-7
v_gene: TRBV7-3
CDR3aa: CASCPPGQGSEPYF

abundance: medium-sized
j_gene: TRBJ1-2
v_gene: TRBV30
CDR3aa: CASRQGNYGYTF

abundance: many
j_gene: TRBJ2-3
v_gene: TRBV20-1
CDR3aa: CSARGAVDTQYF

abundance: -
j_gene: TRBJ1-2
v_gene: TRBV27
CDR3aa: CASSYSGILNYGYTF

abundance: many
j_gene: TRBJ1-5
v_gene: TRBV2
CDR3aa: CASSREPQGQPQHF

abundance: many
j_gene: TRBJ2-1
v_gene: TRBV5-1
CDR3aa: CASSLEGGVPSSYNEQFF

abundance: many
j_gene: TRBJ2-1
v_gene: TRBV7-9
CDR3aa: CASTGGGYEQFF

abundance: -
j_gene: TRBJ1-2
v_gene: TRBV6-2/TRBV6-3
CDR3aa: CASSSLNADGYTF

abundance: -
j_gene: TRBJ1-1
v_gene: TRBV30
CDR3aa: CAWSVGTGEAFF

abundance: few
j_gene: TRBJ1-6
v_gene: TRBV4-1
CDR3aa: CASSRGRRLHF

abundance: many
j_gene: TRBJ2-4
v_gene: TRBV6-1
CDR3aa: CASSAGLGDIQYF

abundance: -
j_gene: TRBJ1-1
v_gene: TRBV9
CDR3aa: CASSLQGTGTEAFF

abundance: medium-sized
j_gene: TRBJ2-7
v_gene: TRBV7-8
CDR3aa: CASSWTSGISYEQYF

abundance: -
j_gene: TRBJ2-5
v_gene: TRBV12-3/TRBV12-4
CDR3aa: CASILWDFGLAWQETQYF

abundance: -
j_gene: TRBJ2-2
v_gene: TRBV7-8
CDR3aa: CASSPLAGGPAGELFF

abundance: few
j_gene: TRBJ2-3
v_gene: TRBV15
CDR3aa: CATSRDGGLGTDTQYF

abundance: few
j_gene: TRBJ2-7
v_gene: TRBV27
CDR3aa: CASRASPPSHYEQYF

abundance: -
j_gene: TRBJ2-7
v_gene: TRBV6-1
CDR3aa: CASSERADPSYEQYF

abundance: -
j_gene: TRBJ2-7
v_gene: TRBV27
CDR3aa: CASIPDRYHDQYF

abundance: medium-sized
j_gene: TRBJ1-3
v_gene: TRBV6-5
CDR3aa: CASSYSGGNTIYF

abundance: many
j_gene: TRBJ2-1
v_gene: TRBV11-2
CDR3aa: CASSLGTSGSGEQFF

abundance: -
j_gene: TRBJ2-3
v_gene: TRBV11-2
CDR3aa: CASSWLAGGSTDTQYF

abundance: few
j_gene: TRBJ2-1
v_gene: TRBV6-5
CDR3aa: CASSYGGYRVGSYNEQFF